Listed below are T cell receptor beta chains from one sample, sequenced in a study of cytomegalovirus exposure and HLA in healthy donors. The assay was immunoSEQ multiplex PCR, and TCRdb's table has in-frame clones only and misses some. The table lists more than 200,000 clones, more than 75% of them singletons, with about 1.2% in the top ten. Sequenced: PBMCs. The origin of the receptors is a human donor in good health. CDR3s include the opening cysteine and the closing phenylalanine or tryptophan. D genes are given only for firm matches. The listing skips clone size in some rows; elsewhere it reads once, few, many or a size class.

length,D,J,V,size,DNA,CDR3
14,-,TRBJ2-7,TRBV7-7,-,TGTGCTAGCAGCCCCTCGGGCAGGGACTACGAGCAGTACTTC,CASSPSGRDYEQYF
15,TRBD1,TRBJ1-2,TRBV4-1,-,TGCGCCAGCAGCCAGGGACAGCCCGATTACTATGGCTACACCTTC,CASSQGQPDYYGYTF
13,-,TRBJ2-2,TRBV5-4,once,TGTGCCAGCAGCTCACCAGACTCCGGGGAGCTGTTTTTT,CASSSPDSGELFF
15,TRBD1,TRBJ1-6,TRBV27,-,TGTGCCAGCACAGGGGGCGCGTCCTATAATTCACCCCTCCACTTT,CASTGGASYNSPLHF
16,TRBD2,TRBJ2-7,TRBV5-4,few,TGTGCCAGCAGCTTGAACGGGTGGGAGGGGCTCTACGAGCAGTACTTC,CASSLNGWEGLYEQYF
14,TRBD1,TRBJ1-4,TRBV9,-,TGTGCCAGCAGCCAAGGGGGCACTAATGAAAAACTGTTTTTT,CASSQGGTNEKLFF
15,TRBD1,TRBJ2-1,TRBV15,-,TGTGCCACCAGCAGAGGGACAGGAATATACAATGAGCAGTTCTTC,CATSRGTGIYNEQFF
14,-,TRBJ2-3,TRBV27,-,TGTGCCAGCAGTTTAAGACAGGGCACAGATACGCAGTATTTT,CASSLRQGTDTQYF
15,-,TRBJ2-3,TRBV29-1,few,TGCAGCGTTGAAAGAGTAGGACTGCCGACAGATACGCAGTATTTT,CSVERVGLPTDTQYF
11,TRBD1,TRBJ2-5,TRBV18,-,TGTGCCAGCTCCCGGGACAGCGCTGAGGACTTC,CASSRDSAEDF
15,-,TRBJ1-2,TRBV6-5,-,TGTGCCAGCAGCCCAGGGCCGGGGGCTAACTATGGCTACACCTTC,CASSPGPGANYGYTF